The 15 T cell receptor beta chains listed next were all sequenced from one sample in a study of T cell changes during pregnancy in multiple sclerosis. TCRdb's table, derived via immunoSEQ multiplex PCR, lists solely in-frame clones and lacks some. Here the sample spans 25,000 to 30,000 clones, over 75% being singletons. The sample consisted of CD8+ T cells from peripheral blood mononuclear cells, taken after pregnancy. The source of these receptors is a female donor with multiple sclerosis, enrolled in a pregnancy study.

This chain links TRBV27 with TRBJ1-5; possible D gene TRBD1, 5 bases. Trimming stripped 3 bases from V and 0 bases from J, with 9 bases between. CDR3 length: 15 residues. Germline CDR1 MNHEY, CDR2 SMNVEV (reference sequence). The CDR3 sequence is CASSFGGDSNQPQHF. The CDR3 DNA sequence: TGTGCCAGCAGTTTCGGGGGGGATAGCAATCAGCCCCAGCATTTT.

The chain employs TRBV19 and TRBJ1-1; 7 bases are shared with TRBD1. CDR1 and CDR2 (germline): LNHDA, SQIVND (reference sequence). The CDR3 extends over 19 amino acids. Losses at the gene ends were 4 bases for V and 0 bases for J; bases not matched to a gene: 17. The CDR3 DNA reads TGTGCCAGTAGTAAGAGAGCACCAACGACAGGGACATTGAACACTGAAGCTTTCTTT. This codes for CASSKRAPTTGTLNTEAFF.

The chain employs TRBV27 and TRBJ2-1; TRBD2 matches 7 bases. The junction had 7 bases not matched to a gene; V was cut back by 3 bases and J by 8 bases. The CDR3 runs 14 residues. Germline loops: CDR1 MNHEY, CDR2 SMNVEV (reference sequence). CDR3 amino acids: CASSFRRESDEQFF. In DNA form, the CDR3 reads TGTGCCAGCAGTTTTAGGCGGGAGAGTGATGAGCAGTTCTTC.

This rearrangement joins TRBV6-9 to TRBJ2-7; 11 bases are a match to TRBD2. The germline V gene encodes CDR1 MNHGY and CDR2 SVAAGI. This CDR3 is built from 16 residues. Trimming cost V 5 bases and J 2 bases; bases outside gene matches: 8. Written as DNA, the CDR3 is TGTGCCAGCAGTCCGGCGGGACTAGCGGTCACCTACGAGCAGTACTTC. Translated: CASSPAGLAVTYEQYF.

This clone appeared a single time. The J gene is TRBJ2-1, the V gene TRBV5-6, with 14 bases lining up with TRBD2. V was pared by 0 bases and J by 7 bases, with 6 bases of the junction left unmatched. Looked up from germline, CDR1 is SGHDT and CDR2 is YYEEEE. This CDR3 region has 17 residues. The CDR3 DNA is TGTGCCAGCAGCTTGGCGGGGACTAGCGGGAGTAGAAATGAGCAGTTCTTC. Protein sequence: CASSLAGTSGSRNEQFF.

The rearrangement uses TRBV19 and TRBJ2-2; TRBD2 might be the D (5 bases). V shed 0 bases and J shed 5 bases, with 10 bases lying between them. Germline assignment: CDR1 LNHDA and CDR2 SQIVND (reference sequence). CDR3 size: 15 residues. This CDR3 is CASSIDQRPTGELFF. The CDR3 DNA reads as TGTGCCAGTAGTATAGACCAGCGGCCGACCGGGGAGCTGTTTTTT.

V usage is TRBV4-3 and J usage is TRBJ2-5, with 7 bases that match TRBD1. The CDR3 contains 15 residues. CDR1 is LGHNA and CDR2 is YSLEER in the germline V gene. V was pared by 0 bases and J by 1 base, with 2 bases of the junction left unmatched. The CDR3 loop is CASSQDRDSQETQYF. CDR3 in DNA: TGCGCCAGCAGCCAAGATAGGGACAGCCAAGAGACCCAGTACTTC.

The genes are TRBV19 and TRBJ1-5, with 11 bases aligning to TRBD1. Germline trimming cut 4 bases from V and 7 bases from J; bases unmatched to any gene: 15. Germline CDR1 LNHDA, CDR2 SQIVND (reference sequence). The CDR3 is made up of 18 amino acids. Here the CDR3 DNA reads TGTGCCAGTAGTAACCCGGACAGGGGGCTTAGTCGGGGACAGCCCCAGCATTTT. It is translated as CASSNPDRGLSRGQPQHF.

The CDR3 region is CASQAGLGNPGNTGELFF. CDR3 in DNA: TGTGCCAGCCAAGCGGGTCTGGGAAATCCTGGAAACACCGGGGAGCTGTTTTTT. The rearrangement links TRBV28 to TRBJ2-2, with a weak D call TRBD2 (6 bases). Trimming took off 8 bases at V and 2 bases at J, with 24 bases between the two ends. Germline loops: CDR1 MDHEN, CDR2 SYDVKM. This CDR3 comprises 18 residues.

This chain connects TRBV10-3 to TRBJ2-7; 8 bases match TRBD1. Germline V gene sequence: CDR1 ENHRY, CDR2 SYGVKD. The length of the CDR3 is 18 residues. J gave up 3 bases and V 0 bases, and 13 bases lay outside the gene matches. Here the CDR3 reads CAISESPTPGQDIYEQYF. Written as DNA, the CDR3 is TGTGCCATCAGTGAGTCGCCCACTCCGGGACAGGACATCTACGAGCAGTACTTC.

As DNA, the CDR3 is TGTGCCAGTAGTATATATGCGGGATTCTCTTGGGATGAGCAGTTCTTC. It codes for CASSIYAGFSWDEQFF. The J gene is TRBJ2-1, the V gene TRBV19; D possibly corresponds to TRBD2 (6 bases). Trimming took 2 bases from V and 8 from J, leaving 19 bases between them. The length of the CDR3 is 16 residues. From germline, CDR1 is LNHDA and CDR2 SQIVND (reference sequence).

The genes are TRBV4-3 and TRBJ2-7; D perhaps matches TRBD1 (6 bases). Trimming took off 8 bases at V and 3 bases at J, with 17 bases between the two ends. The CDR3 length is 14 residues. Per germline, CDR1 LGHNA and CDR2 YSLEER. DNA for the CDR3: TGCGCCAGCGGCCCGGAACGGACAGACTACGAGCAGTACTTC. Its translation is CASGPERTDYEQYF.

V and J are TRBV11-2 and TRBJ2-2; 8 bases agree with TRBD2. The CDR3 is 15 amino acids. Germline loops: CDR1 SGHAT, CDR2 FQNNGV. V was pared by 1 base and J by 4 bases, with 2 bases of the junction left unmatched. This chain's CDR3 is CASSLAGRATGELFF. In DNA form, the CDR3 reads TGTGCCAGCAGCTTAGCCGGGAGGGCCACCGGGGAGCTGTTTTTT.

The chain uses TRBV6-5 and TRBJ1-3; D remains unclear. Germline V gene sequence: CDR1 MNHEY, CDR2 SVGAGI. CDR3 size: 15 residues. Trimming took off 8 bases at V and 0 bases at J, with 14 bases between the two ends. CDR3 in amino acids: CASGRTVSSGNTIYF. The CDR3 DNA is TGTGCCAGCGGAAGAACAGTAAGCTCTGGAAACACCATATATTTT.

The chain employs TRBV15 and TRBJ2-6; 8 bases align to TRBD1. The CDR3 runs to 16 residues. CDR1 LNHNV and CDR2 YYDKDF come from the germline V gene (reference sequence). V lost 4 bases, J lost 4 bases, and 6 bases stayed unmatched. The CDR3 sequence: CATSKSDRAGANVLTF. The CDR3 DNA follows: TGTGCCACCAGCAAATCGGACAGGGCCGGGGCCAACGTCCTGACTTTC.